The 30 T cell receptor beta chains reported below all come from one sample, sequenced in a study of T cells of healthy individuals. MiXCR was run by TCRdb on the 5' RACE reads, yielding one entry per CDR3 protein. The repertoire holds about 53,000 distinct CDR3 sequences, with roughly 14% as singletons. Receptors originate from a human donor in good health.

This clonotype was detected a few times. J is TRBJ2-3 and V is TRBV2; no clear D gene. V dropped 9 bases and J dropped 3 bases, with 19 bases sitting between them. The CDR3 has 15 amino acids. The germline V gene encodes CDR1 SNHLY and CDR2 FYNNEI. The CDR3 bases are TGTGCCAGTATGCCGGGTCGGGCGGTGACAGATACGCAGTATTTT. Its protein product is CASMPGRAVTDTQYF.

In its sample, this clonotype was seen a few times. V usage is TRBV6-1 and J usage is TRBJ1-5, with TRBD1 identical over 9 bases. Trimming removed 3 bases from V and 5 bases from J; junction bases left unmatched: 5. This CDR3 region has 15 residues. Germline loops: CDR1 MNHNS, CDR2 SASEGT. The CDR3: CASSEGQGLYQPQHF. The DNA for the CDR3 is TGTGCCAGCAGTGAGGGACAGGGCTTATATCAGCCCCAGCATTTT.

A word on this clonotype: This may come from a read error, since a much larger clone is one base off. The rearrangement uses TRBV29-1 and TRBJ2-5, with 8 bases matching TRBD1. This CDR3 comprises 13 residues. Looked up from germline, CDR1 is SQVTM and CDR2 is ANQGSEA. V was clipped by 7 bases and J by 7 bases; unmatched bases: 11. The CDR3 reads CSDGQGGGVTQYF. The CDR3 DNA reads as TGCAGCGACGGACAGGGAGGTGGGGTGACCCAGTACTTC.

The chain is built from TRBV20-1 and TRBJ2-2; unclear D gene. V was cut by 0 bases and J by 4 bases, with 6 bases left in between. The CDR3 contains 13 residues. Per the germline V gene, CDR1 is DFQATT and CDR2 is SNEGSKA (reference sequence). The CDR3: CSAREATTGELFF. In DNA form, the CDR3 reads TGCAGTGCTAGAGAGGCGACCACCGGGGAGCTGTTTTTT.

The gene calls are TRBV20-1 and TRBJ1-5, with D hard to call. Trimming left V 5 bases short and J 9 bases short, with 17 bases between. In germline, CDR1 is DFQATT, CDR2 SNEGSKA (reference sequence). The length of the CDR3 is 13 residues. The CDR3 loop reads CSASLDTPWPQHF. As DNA, the CDR3 is TGCAGTGCTTCTTTAGACACCCCCTGGCCCCAGCATTTT.

This clonotype appeared many times. The chain combines TRBV5-6 with TRBJ2-3; 7 bases map to TRBD2. Germline V CDR1 and CDR2: SGHDT, YYEEEE. The CDR3 runs 16 residues. Trimming removed 5 bases from V and 1 base from J; junction bases left unmatched: 10. CDR3 sequence reads: CASSPIAGMGTDTQYF. In DNA, the CDR3 is TGTGCCAGCAGTCCTATAGCGGGTATGGGCACAGATACGCAGTATTTT. Variable domain in full (rest from reference TRBV5-6 and TRBJ2-3): DAGVTQSPTHLIKTRGQQVTLRCSPKSGHDTVSWYQQALGQGPQFIFQYYEEEERQRGNFPDRFSGHQFPNYSSELNVNALLLGDSALYLCASSPIAGMGTDTQYFGPGTRLTVL.

This clonotype has more than one count but fewer than ten. V is TRBV10-3 and J is TRBJ2-2; D may correspond to TRBD1 or TRBD2 (5 bases each). The CDR3 has 13 residues. The germline V gene has CDR1 ENHRY and CDR2 SYGVKD. V shed 8 bases and J shed 3 bases, with 10 bases lying between them. CDR3 in DNA: TGTGCCATCGGGACGAGGGACACCGGGGAGCTGTTTTTT. It yields the protein CAIGTRDTGELFF.

The chain is built from TRBV19 and TRBJ2-6, with 7 bases matching TRBD1. V lost 1 base and J lost 10; bases outside the gene matches: 4. The CDR3 contains 14 residues. Germline values: CDR1 LNHDA, CDR2 SQIVND (reference sequence). The CDR3 DNA reads as TGTGCCAGTAGTATAGGGACAGGCGAGAACGTCCTGACTTTC. Encoded protein: CASSIGTGENVLTF.

V is TRBV5-5 and J is TRBJ2-6; a weak D match, TRBD1 (5 bases). The germline V and J ends were trimmed by 4 bases and 0 bases, with 11 bases remaining between them. The CDR3 loop spans 16 amino acids. Germline V gene data show CDR1 as SGHKS and CDR2 as YYEKEE (reference sequence). CDR3 region: CASSIPGISGANVLTF. The DNA for the CDR3 is TGTGCCAGCAGCATCCCAGGGATCTCTGGGGCCAACGTCCTGACTTTC.

At least ten counts were recorded for this clonotype. The J gene is TRBJ1-1, the V gene TRBV10-3; 10 bases match TRBD1. The CDR3 sequence is 14 residues long. Germline lookup yields CDR1 ENHRY and CDR2 SYGVKD. Losses at the gene ends were 7 bases for V and 3 bases for J; bases not matched to a gene: 5. The DNA for the CDR3 is TGTGCCATCACCACCGGGACAGGGGACACTGAAGCTTTCTTT. Its translation is CAITTGTGDTEAFF.

This clonotype was seen just once. The chain employs TRBV7-2 and TRBJ1-2, with D unresolved. This CDR3 has 13 amino acids. V was trimmed by 8 bases and J by 8 bases, leaving 18 bases between them. CDR1 and CDR2 from the germline V gene are SGHTA and FQGNSA. The CDR3 is CASLPSGERGYTF. DNA of the CDR3: TGTGCCAGCTTACCCTCCGGGGAGCGGGGCTACACCTTC.

The chain uses TRBV2 and TRBJ2-4; a weak D match, TRBD2 (6 bases). This CDR3 contains 14 residues. Trimming removed 2 bases at V and 8 bases at J, with 13 bases between. The V gene's germline CDR1 is SNHLY and CDR2 FYNNEI. CDR3 in DNA: TGTGCCAGCAGTGAAAACGGAGGGGTGGACATTCAGTACTTC. Translating it yields CASSENGGVDIQYF.

This clonotype was picked up a small number of times. This chain uses TRBV10-3 with TRBJ2-3, with TRBD2 matching 13 bases. After removal of 10 bases from V and 4 bases from J, the junction contained 5 bases not matched to a gene. There are 14 residues in the CDR3. CDR1 is ENHRY and CDR2 is SYGVKD in the germline V gene. The chain's CDR3 is CATGLAGEADTQYF. As DNA, the CDR3 is TGTGCCACAGGACTAGCGGGAGAGGCAGATACGCAGTATTTT.

Here the CDR3 reads CASSLQGGTDTQYF. CDR3 bases: TGTGCCAGCAGCTTACAGGGGGGCACAGATACGCAGTATTTT. The chain uses TRBV7-2 and TRBJ2-3; 7 nucleotides line up with TRBD1. Looked up from germline, CDR1 is SGHTA and CDR2 is FQGNSA. This CDR3 comprises 14 residues. V gave up 2 bases and J gave up 1 base; unmatched junction bases: 0.

The rearrangement uses TRBV11-1 and TRBJ1-2; TRBD1 agrees at 7 bases. This CDR3 spans 13 amino acids. The ends lost 5 bases at V and 5 bases at J; junction bases unmatched: 5. Germline CDR1 reads SGHAT; CDR2 reads FQDESV (reference sequence). CDR3 nucleotide sequence: TGTGCCAGCAGCACGGACAGGACTTATGGCTACACCTTC. Translated, it gives CASSTDRTYGYTF.

This clonotype came up a few times. The chain couples TRBV11-2 to TRBJ2-7; possible D gene TRBD1, 6 bases. V lost 5 bases and J 4 bases, leaving 21 bases between the germline ends. Germline V gene lookup returns CDR1 SGHAT and CDR2 FQNNGV. CDR3 size: 16 residues. The CDR3 DNA follows: TGTGCCAGCAGCCGAAATGCTGAACAGGGACGATACGAGCAGTACTTC. Translation: CASSRNAEQGRYEQYF. Combining the CDR3 with reference TRBV11-2 and TRBJ2-7 gives the whole variable domain EAGVAQSPRYKIIEKRQSVAFWCNPISGHATLYWYQQILGQGPKLLIQFQNNGVVDDSQLPKDRFSAERLKGVDSTLKIQPAKLEDSAVYLCASSRNAEQGRYEQYFGPGTRLTVT.

This clonotype was counted ten times or more. The V call is TRBV5-1, the J call TRBJ2-5; 7 bases map to TRBD2. The germline V gene encodes CDR1 SGHRS and CDR2 YFSETQ. The CDR3 length is 16 residues. Trimming at V came to 3 bases and at J to 1 base, leaving 9 bases not matched to a gene. CDR3 sequence reads: CASSWDREVSQETQYF. The CDR3 nucleotides are TGCGCCAGCAGCTGGGACCGGGAGGTGTCCCAAGAGACCCAGTACTTC. Looking up the rest from reference TRBV5-1 and TRBJ2-5 gives the full variable domain: KAGVTQTPRYLIKTRGQQVTLSCSPISGHRSVSWYQQTPGQGLQFLFEYFSETQRNKGNFPGRFSGRQFSNSRSEMNVSTLELGDSALYLCASSWDREVSQETQYFGPGTRLLVL.

There are a few counts of this clonotype. This chain links TRBV5-1 with TRBJ2-3, with a weak D call TRBD2 (6 bases). V was cut by 3 bases and J by 1 base, with 15 bases left in between. The germline CDR1 and CDR2 sequences are SGHRS and YFSETQ. This CDR3 is built from 16 residues. The chain's CDR3 is CASSWRDGGGTDTQYF. CDR3 coding DNA: TGCGCCAGCAGCTGGAGGGACGGAGGGGGCACAGATACGCAGTATTTT.

The V gene is TRBV20-1, the J gene TRBJ2-3, with D tentatively TRBD1 (6 bases). Germline V CDR1 and CDR2: DFQATT, SNEGSKA (reference sequence). This CDR3 contains 13 residues. V lost 3 bases to trimming and J lost 3 bases, with 10 bases between them. CDR3 in DNA: TGCAGTGCTAGGTATCAGGGGACAGATACGCAGTATTTT. Its protein product is CSARYQGTDTQYF.

The chain joins TRBV7-2 to TRBJ2-5; D remains unclear. V lost 5 bases and J lost 5, with 15 bases in between. The V gene's germline CDR1 is SGHTA and CDR2 FQGNSA. CDR3 length: 14 residues. CDR3 sequence: CASSPDTWQETQYF. The CDR3 DNA follows: TGTGCCAGCAGCCCAGACACTTGGCAGGAGACCCAGTACTTC.

At least ten counts were recorded for this clonotype. J is TRBJ2-5 and V is TRBV7-2; 8 nucleotides match TRBD1. This CDR3 has 11 amino acids. The V gene's germline CDR1 is SGHTA and CDR2 FQGNSA. V was pared by 5 bases and J by 12 bases, with 5 bases of the junction left unmatched. The CDR3 region is CASSPDRVKYF. The CDR3 DNA reads as TGTGCCAGCAGCCCGGACAGGGTGAAGTACTTC.

The V and J genes are TRBV30 and TRBJ1-2; the D is unclear. CDR1 is GTSNPN, CDR2 SVGIG, per germline (reference sequence). The CDR3 is made up of 13 amino acids. The V end was cut by 1 base, the J end by 7 bases, with 13 bases between. The CDR3 protein is CAWSDTNFGGYTF. The CDR3 DNA is TGTGCCTGGAGTGACACAAACTTCGGTGGCTACACCTTC.

The chain employs TRBV20-1 and TRBJ1-4; 8 bases fit TRBD1. CDR1 is DFQATT and CDR2 is SNEGSKA in the germline V gene (reference sequence). This CDR3 has 13 amino acids. J lost 8 bases, V lost 6 bases, and 8 bases had no gene match. The DNA of the CDR3 is TGCAGTGCCGACAGGGGATCGGGCGAAAAACTGTTTTTT. It is translated as CSADRGSGEKLFF.

This sequence joins TRBV9 and TRBJ2-1; D is unresolved. The V and J ends lost 0 bases and 0 bases respectively, with 13 bases between them. This CDR3 comprises 17 residues. CDR1 and CDR2 from the germline V gene are SGDLS and YYNGEE. This chain's CDR3 is CASSVEGYLSSYNEQFF. DNA for the CDR3: TGTGCCAGCAGCGTAGAAGGCTATCTTAGCTCCTACAATGAGCAGTTCTTC.

The chain combines TRBV5-1 with TRBJ2-1; D is possibly TRBD1 (6 bases). This CDR3 contains 18 residues. V lost 6 bases and J lost 3, with 25 bases in between. CDR1 and CDR2 from the germline V gene are SGHRS and YFSETQ. Written as DNA, the CDR3 is TGCGCCAGCAACCCCCGGGACACAGGCTGGGCGGGCTACAATGAGCAGTTCTTC. Amino acids: CASNPRDTGWAGYNEQFF.

The V gene is TRBV2, the J gene TRBJ2-3; D gene ambiguous. Trimming took off 9 bases at V and 6 bases at J, with 10 bases between the two ends. Germline CDR1 is SNHLY and CDR2 is FYNNEI. The CDR3 is 11 residues long. The CDR3 loop is CARQMGDTQYF. CDR3 DNA: TGTGCCAGGCAAATGGGTGATACGCAGTATTTT.

This clonotype has only a few counts. A junction boundary mismatches the germline segment, possibly from a read error. The chain combines TRBV11-2 with TRBJ1-1; the D is unclear. Germline assignment: CDR1 SGHAT and CDR2 FQNNGV. This CDR3 has 14 amino acids. CDR3 sequence reads: CASSLEVTTTEAFF. CDR3 coding DNA: TGTGCCAGTAGCTTAGAAGTAACAACGACTGAAGCTTTCTTT.

With respect to this clonotype: This may stem from a read error, because a much larger clone lies one nucleotide away. The chain recombines TRBV5-1 with TRBJ1-5, with 8 positions matching TRBD1. With 4 bases clipped from V and 5 bases from J, the junction kept 8 bases outside the gene matches. CDR1 and CDR2 from the germline V gene are SGHRS and YFSETQ. The CDR3 runs 15 residues. The CDR3 DNA follows: TGCGCCAGCAGCCTAGGACAGGGCTGGCATCAGCCCCAGCATTTT. Translated, it gives CASSLGQGWHQPQHF.

This clonotype was picked up many times. This rearrangement joins TRBV2 to TRBJ2-1; TRBD2 matches 7 bases. CDR1 and CDR2 from the germline V gene are SNHLY and FYNNEI. The CDR3 sequence is 15 residues long. After removal of 3 bases from V and 6 bases from J, the junction contained 8 bases not matched to a gene. The CDR3 spells CASSDVGRTSNEQFF. CDR3 in DNA: TGTGCCAGCAGTGACGTCGGGAGGACGAGCAATGAGCAGTTCTTC.

This clonotype showed up many times. One end of the junction does not line up with germline, which may come from a read error. This sequence joins TRBV20-1 and TRBJ2-7; 7 positions agree with TRBD2. In germline, CDR1 is DFQATT, CDR2 SNEGSKA (reference sequence). There are 15 residues in the CDR3. In DNA form, the CDR3 reads TGCAGTGCGAGAGGGCTTGGCGGGGGCTCCTACGAGCAGTACTTC. This gives the protein CSARGLGGGSYEQYF.